This T cell receptor (beta chain) derives from a study of T cell responses to AZD1222 COVID-19 vaccine. Trimming at V came to 7 bases and at J to 4 bases, leaving 6 bases not matched to a gene. Germline CDR1 and CDR2: SQVTM and ANQGSEA. This CDR3 spans 14 amino acids. TCRdb keeps only in-frame clones here, not all; method: immunoSEQ multiplex PCR. Of 90,000 to 130,000 clones detected, around 93% appear once; the ten largest clones hold 2.9%. This sample comprised peripheral blood, obtained 28 days after the second AZD1222 dose. The TCR sequence derives from an adult who received the AZD1222 COVID-19 vaccine. The chain is built from TRBV29-1 and TRBJ2-3, with TRBD2 matching over 12 bases. This CDR3 is CSGRGLAGADTQYF. For the CDR3, the DNA is TGCAGCGGAAGGGGACTAGCGGGCGCAGATACGCAGTATTTT.